This T cell receptor (beta chain) was observed in a study of human T cells and chemical hapten exposure. In the study overall: Upper inner arm skin measuring around 2 cm by around 2 cm received 2% DPC for sensitization. Study-level points and caveats: Because all patients had alopecia, their immune responses might differ from healthy ones.

TCRdb used MiXCR to reprocess the RACE reads, holding one entry per CDR3 protein. The data hold 120,000 or so distinct CDR3 sequences, with over 9% observed a single time. The CDR3 contains 12 residues. The germline V gene has CDR1 DFQATT and CDR2 SNEGSKA (reference sequence). Time point here: patch test 3, about 24 weeks after DPC sensitization. Noted treatment: therapeutic diphenylcyclopropenone sensitization with weekly scalp DPC. The study drew its donors from alopecia patients who were 18 to 70 years old and suitable for DPC. Unfractionated whole blood served as the source for total RNA extraction. This clonotype was detected ten times or more. Its antigen is not known.

The starting material was whole blood, obtained in connection with sensitization to the hapten diphenylcyclopropenone (DPC). The genes are TRBV20-1 and TRBJ1-5; perhaps TRBD1 as D (5 bases). The source of this sequence is a woman aged 50 to 65 with alopecia areata. Some clones in this sample may be carry-over from other donors' samples. CDR3 residues: CTGGVSGQPQHF. CDR3 in DNA: TGCACGGGAGGGGTGTCCGGTCAGCCCCAGCATTTT.